The 19 T cell receptor beta chains presented below share a single source sample, sequenced in a study of response to subunit inactivated influenza vaccine. TCRdb ran MiXCR on the RT-PCR reads and lists one entry per CDR3 protein. The sample shows about 700,000 distinct CDR3 sequences, less than 15% of them seen only once. Sample: PBMCs from blood, taken 14 to 15 days before vaccination. Every receptor here comes from a man over 45 who received an inactivated influenza vaccine.

This clonotype was counted only a few times. The chain couples TRBV2 to TRBJ2-6; D call uncertain. The CDR3 covers 16 residues. V lost 3 bases, J lost 2 bases, and 11 bases lay in between. CDR1 and CDR2 (germline): SNHLY, FYNNEI. CDR3: CASSESKIPGANVLTF. CDR3 coding DNA: TGTGCCAGCAGTGAGTCGAAGATCCCTGGGGCCAACGTCCTGACTTTC.

The V and J genes are TRBV4-2 and TRBJ1-5; D not resolved. Trimming cost V 0 bases and J 6 bases, with 9 bases left between them. The germline gives CDR1 LGHNA, CDR2 YNFKEQ. The CDR3 is 14 amino acids. The CDR3 spells CASSQEGGSQPQHF. For the CDR3, the DNA is TGTGCCAGCAGCCAAGAGGGAGGGAGTCAGCCCCAGCATTTT.

The gene calls are TRBV6-1 and TRBJ2-2, with D possibly being TRBD1 or TRBD2 (6 bases each). Trimming left V 8 bases short and J 3 bases short, with 10 bases between. CDR1 MNHNS and CDR2 SASEGT come from the germline V gene. The CDR3 runs 13 residues. CDR3 bases: TGTGCCAGCGGGGGGCCGTACACCGGGGAGCTGTTTTTT. Protein product: CASGGPYTGELFF.

This clonotype turned up a few times. V is TRBV6-2 or TRBV6-3 and J is TRBJ1-2; D ambiguous. The germline V gene has CDR1 MNHEY and CDR2 SVGEGT. This CDR3 is built from 13 residues. The ends were cut back, 7 bases at V and 5 bases at J, with 14 bases in the middle. DNA for the CDR3: TGTGCCAGCACCCGGGCAGCTACTTATGGCTACACCTTC. Translating it yields CASTRAATYGYTF.

The chain uses TRBV20-1 and TRBJ2-1; TRBD2 matches 10 bases. Trimming took 0 bases from V and 6 from J; bases not matched to a gene: 5. Germline CDR1 DFQATT, CDR2 SNEGSKA (reference sequence). This CDR3 spans 15 amino acids. The DNA of the CDR3 is TGCAGTGCTAGAGACTGGACTAGCGGACGCAATGAGCAGTTCTTC. This codes for CSARDWTSGRNEQFF.

This clonotype was picked up a small number of times. The chain carries TRBV5-1 and TRBJ1-4, with TRBD1 matching over 9 bases. CDR3 length: 14 residues. Germline-derived CDR1 and CDR2 are SGHRS and YFSETQ. The junction had 3 bases not matched to a gene; V was cut back by 0 bases and J by 9 bases. CDR3 sequence reads: CASSLGDRVKKLFF. Written as DNA, the CDR3 is TGCGCCAGCAGCTTGGGGGACAGGGTGAAAAAACTGTTTTTT.

The rearrangement uses TRBV4-2 and TRBJ2-5; TRBD2 aligns across 11 bases. Germline loops: CDR1 LGHNA, CDR2 YNFKEQ. The CDR3 is made up of 15 amino acids. V trimming: 1 base; J trimming: 4 bases; junction bases outside the gene matches: 2. CDR3 sequence: CASSQVTSGRETQYF. The CDR3 DNA sequence: TGTGCCAGCAGCCAAGTCACTAGCGGGAGAGAGACCCAGTACTTC.

This clonotype has just a few counts. This chain joins TRBV4-1 and TRBJ2-7; 7 nucleotides match TRBD1. V gave up 4 bases and J gave up 2 bases; unmatched junction bases: 5. CDR3 length equals 14 residues. CDR1 is MGHRA and CDR2 is YSYEKL in the germline V gene. CDR3 residues: CASSRQDRTYEQYF. The CDR3 DNA reads TGCGCCAGCAGCCGCCAGGACAGGACCTACGAGCAGTACTTC.

V is TRBV6-1 and J is TRBJ2-7; possible D gene TRBD1, 6 bases. CDR1 is MNHNS and CDR2 is SASEGT in the germline V gene. CDR3 length equals 14 residues. The germline V and J ends were trimmed by 6 bases and 5 bases, with 17 bases remaining between them. The CDR3 spells CASRPPRGGDEQYF. CDR3 DNA sequence: TGTGCCAGCAGACCCCCCAGGGGCGGCGACGAGCAGTACTTC.

This rearrangement joins TRBV28 to TRBJ2-7, with no clear D. CDR1 and CDR2 from the germline V gene are MDHEN and SYDVKM. The CDR3 contains 12 residues. The ends were cut back, 4 bases at V and 4 bases at J, with 8 bases in the middle. The CDR3 reads CASSSPYYEQYF. The CDR3 bases are TGTGCCAGCAGTTCCCCATATTACGAGCAGTACTTC.

This clonotype has a handful of counts. The rearrangement joins TRBV28 to TRBJ2-1; D ambiguous. The CDR3 has 15 residues. CDR1 is MDHEN, CDR2 SYDVKM, per germline. V was pared by 3 bases and J by 6 bases, with 15 bases between. The CDR3 bases are TGTGCCAGCAGTTTTCAATCGGCCCGCGGCAATGAGCAGTTCTTC. Protein: CASSFQSARGNEQFF.

This chain joins TRBV6-2 or TRBV6-3 and TRBJ2-5, with D perhaps TRBD2 (6 bases). The V and J ends lost 5 bases and 5 bases respectively, with 12 bases between them. Germline lookup yields CDR1 MNHEY and CDR2 SVGEGT. The CDR3 extends over 13 amino acids. The CDR3 bases are TGTGCCAGCAGTCGGGACTTTGGGGAGACCCAGTACTTC. This encodes CASSRDFGETQYF.

This clonotype was observed a few times. The CDR3 DNA sequence: TGCGCCAGCAGCTTGGGGCCGGGGGGAGGTGAGCAGTTCTTC. It is translated as CASSLGPGGGEQFF. The chain combines TRBV5-1 with TRBJ2-1; 7 nucleotides match TRBD2. V dropped 0 bases and J dropped 9; count of bases not matched to a gene: 6. The CDR3 totals 14 residues. Per the germline V gene, CDR1 is SGHRS and CDR2 is YFSETQ.

This clonotype was seen a few times. This chain connects TRBV7-2 to TRBJ2-5, with 7 nucleotides matching TRBD2. CDR3 length: 13 amino acids. Germline trimming cut 7 bases from V and 3 bases from J; bases unmatched to any gene: 5. CDR1 SGHTA and CDR2 FQGNSA come from the germline V gene. CDR3 amino acids: CASNRGEKETQYF. CDR3 DNA: TGTGCCAGCAACCGGGGGGAAAAAGAGACCCAGTACTTC.

The J gene is TRBJ2-5, the V gene TRBV5-1; D may be TRBD1 (5 bases). Germline V gives CDR1 SGHRS, CDR2 YFSETQ. Trimming took 0 bases from V and 4 from J, leaving 10 bases between them. The CDR3 sequence is 14 residues long. CDR3 in amino acids: CASSLGDRSETQYF. Here the CDR3 DNA reads TGCGCCAGCAGCTTGGGAGACAGATCAGAGACCCAGTACTTC.

A few counts support this clonotype. The V and J genes are TRBV29-1 and TRBJ1-1; maybe TRBD1 (5 bases). The CDR3 totals 12 residues. Germline CDR1 reads SQVTM; CDR2 reads ANQGSEA. The V gene lost 6 bases and the J gene lost 5 bases, with 13 bases spanning the gap. CDR3 residues: CSVTVGETEAFF. CDR3 DNA sequence: TGCAGCGTCACGGTGGGGGAAACTGAAGCTTTCTTT.

V gene TRBV11-1 combines with J gene TRBJ2-3; D may correspond to TRBD1 or TRBD2 (6 bases each). CDR3 length equals 19 residues. Between the trimmed V and J ends, which lost 4 bases and 7 bases, there was a span of 30 bases. Germline CDR1 SGHAT, CDR2 FQDESV (reference sequence). The DNA of the CDR3 is TGTGCCAGCAGCTCCCCCAAGGGGGGTGGATTGGTCGTGATACATACGCAGTATTTT. It codes for CASSSPKGGGLVVIHTQYF.

The chain recombines TRBV7-8 with TRBJ2-1; 7 nucleotides line up with TRBD1. Germline V gene lookup returns CDR1 SGHVS and CDR2 FQNEAQ. With 5 bases clipped from V and 0 bases from J, the junction kept 7 bases outside the gene matches. The CDR3 spans 16 residues. CDR3 DNA sequence: TGTGCCAGCAGCGCGACGACAGGGAACTCCTACAATGAGCAGTTCTTC. Translating it yields CASSATTGNSYNEQFF.

The chain couples TRBV29-1 to TRBJ2-6; possibly TRBD2 for D (5 bases). The germline CDR1 and CDR2 sequences are SQVTM and ANQGSEA. Deletions cut 0 bases from V and 4 bases from J, with 10 bases between. This CDR3 comprises 15 residues. Here the CDR3 DNA reads TGCAGCGTTGAAGATCAAGCGGACGGGGCCAACGTCCTGACTTTC. It codes for CSVEDQADGANVLTF.